Listed below are T cell receptor beta chains from one sample, sequenced in a study of Ad26.COV2.S vaccination and SARS-CoV-2 variants. The table came from immunoSEQ multiplex PCR; TCRdb's copy has only in-frame clones and leaves some out. The sample comprises about 380,000 clones, about 83% of which are singletons, and 7% to 9.5% rests with the top ten. This specimen was peripheral blood, taken in a trial of Ad26.COV2.S vaccine versus placebo. These receptors were taken from a person between 18 and 60 years old who received the Ad26.COV2.S COVID-19 vaccine or a placebo. CDR3s include the opening cysteine and the closing phenylalanine or tryptophan. A D gene is named only where the DNA matches it firmly. Size tells how often a clone was seen (once, few, many) or the class of an expanded clone, and some rows leave it out.

clone size: -
V gene: TRBV27
D gene: -
J gene: TRBJ1-5
CDR3 DNA: TGTGCCACCTGGGTTGGTCAGCCCCAGCATTTT
CDR3 protein: CATWVGQPQHF

clone size: -
V gene: TRBV11-3
D gene: TRBD2
J gene: TRBJ2-7
CDR3 DNA: TGTGCCAGCGGACCGCGCGGGGGGCTTGAGCAGTACTTC
CDR3 protein: CASGPRGGLEQYF

clone size: -
V gene: TRBV2
D gene: TRBD2
J gene: TRBJ2-3
CDR3 DNA: TGTGCCAGCAGTGTCGGACTAGCGACAGATACGCAGTATTTT
CDR3 protein: CASSVGLATDTQYF

clone size: -
V gene: TRBV7-2
D gene: TRBD2
J gene: TRBJ2-1
CDR3 DNA: TGTGCCAGCAGCTTAGCGACTAGCGGGAGGTTCAATGAGCAGTTCTTC
CDR3 protein: CASSLATSGRFNEQFF

clone size: -
V gene: TRBV19
D gene: TRBD2
J gene: TRBJ2-2
CDR3 DNA: TGTGCCAGTACCGTACGGGGACTAGCGGGAGAGACCGGGGAGCTGTTTTTT
CDR3 protein: CASTVRGLAGETGELFF

clone size: -
V gene: TRBV13
D gene: -
J gene: TRBJ2-1
CDR3 DNA: TGTGCCAGCAGTGGGGCGGCGAGCTCCTACAATGAGCAGTTCTTC
CDR3 protein: CASSGAASSYNEQFF

clone size: once
V gene: TRBV6-5
D gene: -
J gene: TRBJ2-3
CDR3 DNA: TGTGCCAGCAGTTACGGGGCAGACTTTTCCACAGATACGCAGTATTTT
CDR3 protein: CASSYGADFSTDTQYF

clone size: few
V gene: TRBV5-1
D gene: -
J gene: TRBJ1-3
CDR3 DNA: TGCGCCAGCAGCTTGGCGATAGGGTCTTCTGGAAACACCATATATTTT
CDR3 protein: CASSLAIGSSGNTIYF

clone size: -
V gene: TRBV25-1
D gene: -
J gene: TRBJ2-1
CDR3 DNA: TGTGCCAGCAGGAGGGCAGGGGAAGATGAGCAGTTCTTC
CDR3 protein: CASRRAGEDEQFF

clone size: -
V gene: TRBV9
D gene: TRBD2
J gene: TRBJ2-5
CDR3 DNA: TGTGCCAGCAACAAACTAGCGCAAGAGACCCAGTACTTC
CDR3 protein: CASNKLAQETQYF

clone size: once
V gene: TRBV24-1
D gene: TRBD1
J gene: TRBJ1-4
CDR3 DNA: TGTGCCACCAGTGATAGAACCGGGACAGGGGATGAAAAACTGTTTTTT
CDR3 protein: CATSDRTGTGDEKLFF

clone size: -
V gene: TRBV2
D gene: -
J gene: TRBJ2-2
CDR3 DNA: TGTGCCAGCCGGAACACCGGGGAGCTGTTTTTT
CDR3 protein: CASRNTGELFF

clone size: -
V gene: TRBV7-2
D gene: -
J gene: TRBJ1-2
CDR3 DNA: TGTGCCAGCAGCTTATATTCCGGAGGAGAGGGCTACACCTTC
CDR3 protein: CASSLYSGGEGYTF